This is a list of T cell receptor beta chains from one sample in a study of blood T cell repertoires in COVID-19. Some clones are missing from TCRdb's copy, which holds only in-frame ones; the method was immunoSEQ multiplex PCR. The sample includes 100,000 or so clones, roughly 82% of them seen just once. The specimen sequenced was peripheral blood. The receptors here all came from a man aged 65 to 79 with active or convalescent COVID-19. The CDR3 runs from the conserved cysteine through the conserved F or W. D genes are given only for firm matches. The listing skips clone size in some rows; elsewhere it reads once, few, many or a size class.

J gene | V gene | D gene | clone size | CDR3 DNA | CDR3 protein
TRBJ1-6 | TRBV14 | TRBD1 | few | TGTGCCAGCAGCCAACTCGACAGGGGGTATTCACCCCTCCACTTT | CASSQLDRGYSPLHF
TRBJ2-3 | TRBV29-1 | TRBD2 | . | TGCAGCGTTGACCAGCGGGAAAGCACAGATACGCAGTATTTT | CSVDQRESTDTQYF
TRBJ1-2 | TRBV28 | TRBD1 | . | TGTGCCAGCAGTTCGGGACAGGGGTCTGGCTACACCTTC | CASSSGQGSGYTF
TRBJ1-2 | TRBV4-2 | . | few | TGTGCCAGCAGCCAAGATCGTTTGACAGGCGCCGGCTACACCTTC | CASSQDRLTGAGYTF
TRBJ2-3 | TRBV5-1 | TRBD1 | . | TGCGCCAGCAGCTTGGACGGGACAGGCACAGATACGCAGTATTTT | CASSLDGTGTDTQYF
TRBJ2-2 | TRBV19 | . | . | TGTGCCAGTACTCTGCTCGGGGCCGGGGAGCTGTTTTTT | CASTLLGAGELFF
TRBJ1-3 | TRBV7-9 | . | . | TGTGCCAGCAGCTTAGAGAGGAGGACAGTGGGAAACACCATATATTTT | CASSLERRTVGNTIYF
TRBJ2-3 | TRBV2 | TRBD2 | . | TGTGCCAGCAGACTAGCGGGGGGGACAGATACGCAGTATTTT | CASRLAGGTDTQYF
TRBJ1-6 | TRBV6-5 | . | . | TGTGCCAGCAGTTACATTGGAGGGAGCTCACCCCTCCACTTT | CASSYIGGSSPLHF
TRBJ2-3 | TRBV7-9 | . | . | TGTGCCAGCAGCTTACCGGCGGGGAGCACAGATACGCAGTATTTT | CASSLPAGSTDTQYF
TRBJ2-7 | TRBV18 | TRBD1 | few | TGTGCCAGCTCCCTGGGACAGGGGGCGAGGGAGCAGTACTTC | CASSLGQGAREQYF
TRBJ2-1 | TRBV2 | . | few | TGTGCCAGCGGGCAGGAACGAGACAATGAGCAGTTCTTC | CASGQERDNEQFF
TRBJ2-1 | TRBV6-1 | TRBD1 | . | TGTGCCAGCAGTGAACGGGACAGGGAAAGTGTGTGGTACAATGAGCAGTTCTTC | CASSERDRESVWYNEQFF